What follows are 18 T cell receptor beta chains derived from one specimen sequenced in a study of regulatory T cells in long-lasting Graves disease. Time point in this sample: newly diagnosed GD, antithyroid drugs for less than 3 months. PBMC RNA was the source of the TCR library. Building the TCR beta libraries relied on iRepertoire HTBI primers, and CDR3 regions underwent Arm-PCR. Each CDR3 protein is one row after TCRdb ran MiXCR on the multiplex PCR reads. The table records a few hundred thousand distinct CDR3 sequences, 10% to 15% of them present only once. Another study also made use of these data, one on T cells in Graves' hyperthyroidism and ophthalmopathy.

The starting material was peripheral blood mononuclear cells (PBMCs), obtained at new diagnosis, from a patient treated with antithyroid drugs. These receptors came from a woman younger than 30 with Graves disease.

About this clonotype itself: A junction end diverges from the germline sequence, so it may reflect a read error. This chain links TRBV3-1 with TRBJ1-3; no definite D call. The V gene's germline CDR1 is LGHDT and CDR2 YNNKEL (reference sequence). The CDR3 covers 14 residues. The CDR3 protein is CASSQSLAGSTIYF. CDR3 in DNA: TGTGCCAGCAGCCAATCTCTCGCTGGAAGCACCATATATTTT.

This clonotype was detected ten times or more. The rearrangement joins TRBV7-9 to TRBJ1-2, with TRBD1 as a possible D gene (6 bases). Trimming removed 2 bases from V and 9 bases from J, with 22 bases in between. The CDR3 covers 16 residues. The V gene's germline CDR1 is SEHNR and CDR2 FQNEAQ (reference sequence). CDR3 in DNA: TGTGCCAGCAGCTTATTGGGGGCGGGACCCTCGCGGAGCTACACCTTC. Amino acid sequence: CASSLLGAGPSRSYTF.

At least ten counts were recorded for this clonotype. V and J are TRBV20-1 and TRBJ1-1; 9 positions match TRBD1. The germline gives CDR1 DFQATT, CDR2 SNEGSKA (reference sequence). The CDR3 has 14 residues. With 2 bases clipped from V and 0 bases from J, the junction kept 1 base outside the gene matches. The DNA for the CDR3 is TGCAGTGCTAGACGGGACAGGGTGAACACTGAAGCTTTCTTT. This translates into CSARRDRVNTEAFF.

This clonotype turned up a few times. The rearrangement links TRBV6-1 to TRBJ1-2, with D possibly matching TRBD1 (6 bases). The CDR3 is made up of 15 amino acids. Trimming took off 6 bases at V and 7 bases at J, with 21 bases between the two ends. Germline CDR1 reads MNHNS; CDR2 reads SASEGT. DNA for the CDR3: TGTGCCAGCAGACCCCGGGCAGGGGTAGACTCTGGCTACACCTTC. This codes for CASRPRAGVDSGYTF.

This clonotype was picked up many times. Since no conserved phenylalanine or tryptophan closes the CDR3, a read error is the likely cause. CDR3 protein: CASTLYTEAFL. The CDR3 region has the DNA TGTGCCAGCACTCTCTACACTGAAGCTTTCCTT. This chain uses TRBV6-1 with TRBJ1-1; D unclear. The CDR3 sequence is 11 residues long. The germline gives CDR1 MNHNS, CDR2 SASEGT. Trimming stripped 7 bases from V and 3 bases from J, with 6 bases between.

A note on this clonotype: This may be a read error, as it is one base from a much larger clone. The V gene is TRBV19, the J gene TRBJ1-2; unclear D gene. Germline V gene data show CDR1 as LNHDA and CDR2 as SQIVND (reference sequence). Between the trimmed V and J ends, which lost 8 bases and 3 bases, there was a span of 13 bases. CDR3 length: 13 amino acids. Here the CDR3 DNA reads TGTGCCAGTCGAACGAGGGCGGACTATGGCTACACCTTC. Amino acid sequence: CASRTRADYGYTF. The variable domain in full, with the rest retrieved from reference TRBV19 and TRBJ1-2, is DGGITQSPKYLFRKEGQNVTLSCEQNLNHDAMYWYRQDPGQGLRLIYYSQIVNDFQKGDIAEGYSVSREKKESFPLTVTSAQKNPTAFYLCASRTRADYGYTFGSGTRLTVV.

There are a few counts of this clonotype. The rearrangement joins TRBV2 to TRBJ2-1; TRBD2 agrees at 10 bases. Germline assignment: CDR1 SNHLY and CDR2 FYNNEI. The V and J ends lost 2 bases and 3 bases, in that order; junction bases with no gene match: 1. This CDR3 comprises 15 residues. The CDR3 DNA reads as TGTGCCAGCAGTGAAAAGCGGGGGGGCTACAATGAGCAGTTCTTC. Its protein is CASSEKRGGYNEQFF.

This clonotype was recorded at least ten times. The chain employs TRBV5-8 and TRBJ2-5; D is unresolved. V was clipped by 0 bases and J by 7 bases, with 13 bases between them. This CDR3 comprises 14 residues. Germline loops: CDR1 SGHTS, CDR2 YDEGEE. The chain's CDR3 is CASSLGAPGSTQYF. The CDR3 DNA reads TGTGCCAGCAGCTTGGGGGCCCCCGGTTCGACCCAGTACTTC.

Many counts were recorded for this clonotype. V usage is TRBV9 and J usage is TRBJ1-3, with D possibly TRBD1 on 6 matching bases. CDR1 and CDR2 from the germline V gene are SGDLS and YYNGEE. There are 16 residues in the CDR3. V gave up 4 bases and J gave up 4 bases, with 18 bases separating them. The CDR3 bases are TGTGCCAGCAGCCCCGAAGCCCCGGGGACAGGAAACACCATATATTTT. This sequence encodes CASSPEAPGTGNTIYF.

This clonotype has at least ten counts. The chain is built from TRBV7-9 and TRBJ1-2, with TRBD1 matching over 7 bases. Germline V gene lookup returns CDR1 SEHNR and CDR2 FQNEAQ (reference sequence). The V segment lost 2 bases and the J segment 5 bases; nucleotides outside the gene matches: 8. The CDR3 runs to 15 residues. The CDR3 region is CASSLRDRAIYGYTF. CDR3 nucleotide sequence: TGTGCCAGCAGCTTACGGGACAGAGCCATTTATGGCTACACCTTC.

This clonotype was counted ten times or more. This chain joins TRBV20-1 and TRBJ1-3; D is possibly TRBD1 (6 bases). CDR1 DFQATT and CDR2 SNEGSKA come from the germline V gene (reference sequence). This CDR3 contains 15 residues. V was clipped by 4 bases and J by 0 bases, with 13 bases between them. CDR3 bases: TGCAGTGCTATCCCGGGACACCTCTCTGGAAACACCATATATTTT. Amino acids: CSAIPGHLSGNTIYF.

This clonotype was counted many times. This chain uses TRBV11-2 with TRBJ2-7, with D perhaps TRBD2 (5 bases). The CDR3 is 17 amino acids. The germline V and J ends were trimmed by 7 bases and 0 bases, with 22 bases remaining between them. In germline, CDR1 is SGHAT, CDR2 FQNNGV. DNA for the CDR3: TGTGCCAGCACATCCCTCTCGGGGAGCGCATCCTCCTACGAGCAGTACTTC. Translation gives CASTSLSGSASSYEQYF.

The V call is TRBV20-1, the J call TRBJ2-5; D may be TRBD2 (5 bases). There are 15 residues in the CDR3. Per the germline V gene, CDR1 is DFQATT and CDR2 is SNEGSKA (reference sequence). V lost 0 bases, J lost 7 bases, and 18 bases lay in between. CDR3 region: CSARDPGNMYGTQYF. The DNA of the CDR3 is TGCAGTGCTAGAGATCCGGGAAACATGTACGGGACCCAGTACTTC.

The chain couples TRBV15 to TRBJ2-5, with a possible D match to TRBD1 (6 bases). The germline gives CDR1 LNHNV, CDR2 YYDKDF (reference sequence). V gave up 5 bases and J gave up 5 bases, with 15 bases separating them. This CDR3 has 14 residues. The CDR3 protein is CATSLLPGHETQYF. The CDR3 DNA reads as TGTGCCACCAGCCTCTTACCGGGACACGAGACCCAGTACTTC.

This clonotype was picked up a small number of times. J is TRBJ2-1 and V is TRBV5-1; D gene ambiguous. The end of the DNA aligns better with TRBJ2-5, so the J call may be wrong. Per the germline V gene, CDR1 is SGHRS and CDR2 is YFSETQ. This CDR3 has 13 residues. In DNA, the CDR3 is TGCGCCAGCAGCTTGGCGCGACTGGAGACCCAGTACTTC. Residues: CASSLARLETQYF.

The chain combines TRBV20-1 with TRBJ2-4; no reliable D call. Germline CDR1 is DFQATT and CDR2 is SNEGSKA (reference sequence). The germline V and J ends were trimmed by 0 bases and 6 bases, with 12 bases remaining between them. The length of the CDR3 is 14 residues. The CDR3 DNA is TGCAGTGCTAGAGATGGGTTTAAGGGAAACATTCAGTACTTC. Translated: CSARDGFKGNIQYF.

This clonotype showed up many times. CDR3 nucleotide sequence: TGTGCCAGCAGTTATGTGACTCCAAAGGAGCAGTTCTTC. Translated, it gives CASSYVTPKEQFF. The V call is TRBV12-3 or TRBV12-4, the J call TRBJ2-1, with D unresolved. This CDR3 spans 13 amino acids. Trimming shortened V by 4 bases and J by 10 bases, and 14 bases separated the two germline ends.

This clonotype was detected many times. The gene calls are TRBV14 and TRBJ1-1; D remains ambiguous. There are 13 residues in the CDR3. Germline assignment: CDR1 SGHDN and CDR2 FVKESK. Trimming left V 1 base short and J 3 bases short, with 6 bases between. In nucleotides, the CDR3 is TGTGCCAGCAGCCAAGGGGTGGACACTGAAGCTTTCTTT. It yields the protein CASSQGVDTEAFF.